This entry lists 2 T cell receptor beta chains sequenced from one sample in a study of blood T cell repertoires in COVID-19. Libraries were prepared by immunoSEQ multiplex PCR; TCRdb keeps only in-frame clonotypes and omits some of them. In the table there are about 240,000 clones, about four fifths of which are singletons. Input material: peripheral blood. The receptors come from a man aged 30 to 39 who had recovered from COVID-19.

The CDR3 region is CASKDNNYGYTF. CDR3 coding DNA: TGTGCCAGCAAAGACAACAACTATGGCTACACCTTC. The chain couples TRBV27 to TRBJ1-2; D is uncertain. Trimming took 7 bases from V and 2 from J, leaving 8 bases between them. Germline loops: CDR1 MNHEY, CDR2 SMNVEV (reference sequence). The CDR3 consists of 12 residues.

V gene TRBV11-2 combines with J gene TRBJ1-5; D may be TRBD1 (5 bases). This CDR3 is 14 amino acids long. Per germline, CDR1 SGHAT and CDR2 FQNNGV. Between the trimmed V and J ends, which lost 10 bases and 6 bases, there was a span of 19 bases. The CDR3 region is CAIFSGGKSQPQHF. The CDR3 DNA reads TGTGCCATCTTTTCGGGGGGGAAAAGTCAGCCCCAGCATTTT.